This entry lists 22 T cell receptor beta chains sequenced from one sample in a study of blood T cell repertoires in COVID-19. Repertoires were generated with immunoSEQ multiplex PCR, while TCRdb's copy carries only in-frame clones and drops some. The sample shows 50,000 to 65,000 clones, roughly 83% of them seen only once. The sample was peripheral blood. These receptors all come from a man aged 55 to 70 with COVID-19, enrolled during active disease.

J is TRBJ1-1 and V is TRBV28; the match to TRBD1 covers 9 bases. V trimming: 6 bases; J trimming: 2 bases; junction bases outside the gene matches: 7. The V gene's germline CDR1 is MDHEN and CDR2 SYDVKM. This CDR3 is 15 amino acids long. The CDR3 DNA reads TGTGCCAGCAGCGATCCGGGACAGGGCAACACTGAAGCTTTCTTT. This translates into CASSDPGQGNTEAFF. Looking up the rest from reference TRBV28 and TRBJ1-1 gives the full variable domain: DVKVTQSSRYLVKRTGEKVFLECVQDMDHENMFWYRQDPGLGLRLIYFSYDVKMKEKGDIPEGYSVSREKKERFSLILESASTNQTSMYLCASSDPGQGNTEAFFGQGTRLTVV.

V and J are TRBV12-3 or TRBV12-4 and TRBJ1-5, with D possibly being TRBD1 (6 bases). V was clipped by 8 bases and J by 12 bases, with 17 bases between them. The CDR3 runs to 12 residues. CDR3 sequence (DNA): TGTGCCAGCCTGGGGGTGGGGGGGCACCAGCATTTT. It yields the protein CASLGVGGHQHF.

The CDR3 nucleotides are TGTGCCAGCAGTTCGACTAGCGGGGGGGTGGATACGCAGTATTTT. Its protein is CASSSTSGGVDTQYF. The V gene is TRBV28, the J gene TRBJ2-3; 14 bases are shared with TRBD2. Losses at the gene ends were 4 bases for V and 6 bases for J; bases not matched to a gene: 3. Germline V CDR1 and CDR2: MDHEN, SYDVKM. This CDR3 comprises 15 residues.

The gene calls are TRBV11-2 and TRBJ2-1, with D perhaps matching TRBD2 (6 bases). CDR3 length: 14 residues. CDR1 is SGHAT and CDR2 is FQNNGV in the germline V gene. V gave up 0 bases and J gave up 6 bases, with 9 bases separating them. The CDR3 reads CASSLDSGLNEQFF. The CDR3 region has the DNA TGTGCCAGCAGCTTAGATAGCGGTCTCAATGAGCAGTTCTTC.

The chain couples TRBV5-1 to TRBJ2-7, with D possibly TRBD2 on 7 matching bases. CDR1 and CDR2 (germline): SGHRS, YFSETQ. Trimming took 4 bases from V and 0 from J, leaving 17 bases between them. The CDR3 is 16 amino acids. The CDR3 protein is CASSHAGRGYSYEQYF. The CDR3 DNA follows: TGCGCCAGCAGCCACGCGGGGAGGGGGTACTCCTACGAGCAGTACTTC.

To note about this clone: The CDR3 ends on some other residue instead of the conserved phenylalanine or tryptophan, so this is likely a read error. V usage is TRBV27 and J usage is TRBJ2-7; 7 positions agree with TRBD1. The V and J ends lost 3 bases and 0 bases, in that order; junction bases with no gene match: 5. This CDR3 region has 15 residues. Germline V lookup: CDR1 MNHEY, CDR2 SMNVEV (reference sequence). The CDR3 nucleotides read TGTGCCAGCAGTTTTAGGGGGACAGACTCCTACGAGCAGTACCTC. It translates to CASSFRGTDSYEQYL.

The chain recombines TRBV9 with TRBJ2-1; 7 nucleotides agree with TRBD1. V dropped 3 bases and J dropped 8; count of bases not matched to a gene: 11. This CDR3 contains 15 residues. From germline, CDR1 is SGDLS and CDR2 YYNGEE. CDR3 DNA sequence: TGTGCCAGCAGCGGGGGTCTACAGGGGAACCATGAGCAGTTCTTC. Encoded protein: CASSGGLQGNHEQFF.

The CDR3 reads CASSLRGGQGYGYTF. Here the CDR3 DNA reads TGCGCCAGCAGCTTAAGAGGGGGACAGGGGTATGGCTACACCTTC. This chain links TRBV5-1 with TRBJ1-2; 10 nucleotides match TRBD1. The ends lost 2 bases at V and 5 bases at J; junction bases unmatched: 6. Germline loops: CDR1 SGHRS, CDR2 YFSETQ. This CDR3 contains 15 residues. The full variable domain, rest sourced from reference TRBV5-1 and TRBJ1-2, is KAGVTQTPRYLIKTRGQQVTLSCSPISGHRSVSWYQQTPGQGLQFLFEYFSETQRNKGNFPGRFSGRQFSNSRSEMNVSTLELGDSALYLCASSLRGGQGYGYTFGSGTRLTVV.

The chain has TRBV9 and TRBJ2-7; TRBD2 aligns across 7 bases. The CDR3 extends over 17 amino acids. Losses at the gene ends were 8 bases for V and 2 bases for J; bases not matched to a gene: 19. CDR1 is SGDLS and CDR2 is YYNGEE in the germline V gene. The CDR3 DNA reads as TGTGCCAGTCCCCACCCTTACTGGACTAGAGTCGCCTACGAGCAGTACTTC. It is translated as CASPHPYWTRVAYEQYF.

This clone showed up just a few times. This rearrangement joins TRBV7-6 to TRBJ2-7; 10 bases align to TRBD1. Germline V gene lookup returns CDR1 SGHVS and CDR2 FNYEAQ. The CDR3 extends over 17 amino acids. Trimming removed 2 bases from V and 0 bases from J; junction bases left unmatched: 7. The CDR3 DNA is TGTGCCAGCAGCTTAATTAGTGGACAGGGGGACTCCTACGAGCAGTACTTC. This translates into CASSLISGQGDSYEQYF.

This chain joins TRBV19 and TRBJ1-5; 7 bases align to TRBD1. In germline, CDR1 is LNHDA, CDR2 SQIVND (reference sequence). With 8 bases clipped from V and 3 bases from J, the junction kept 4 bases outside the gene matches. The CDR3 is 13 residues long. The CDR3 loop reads CASWQGDNQPQHF. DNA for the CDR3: TGTGCCAGTTGGCAGGGGGACAATCAGCCCCAGCATTTT.

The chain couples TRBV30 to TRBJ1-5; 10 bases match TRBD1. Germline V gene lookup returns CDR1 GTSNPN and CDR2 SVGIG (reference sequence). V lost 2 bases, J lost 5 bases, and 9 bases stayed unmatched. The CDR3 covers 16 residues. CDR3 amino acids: CAWSLRTGGPYQPQHF. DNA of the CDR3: TGTGCCTGGAGTCTCAGGACAGGGGGACCTTATCAGCCCCAGCATTTT.

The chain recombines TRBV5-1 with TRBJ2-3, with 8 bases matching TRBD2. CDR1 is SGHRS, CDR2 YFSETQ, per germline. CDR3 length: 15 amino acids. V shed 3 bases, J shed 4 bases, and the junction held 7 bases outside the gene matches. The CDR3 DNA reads TGCGCCAGCAGCTCTACGGCGGGAGGTTCAGATACGCAGTATTTT. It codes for CASSSTAGGSDTQYF.

The CDR3 loop reads CASSQVGSRGQPQHF. CDR3 nucleotides: TGCGCCAGCAGCCAAGTAGGATCCAGGGGTCAGCCCCAGCATTTT. The chain employs TRBV4-1 and TRBJ1-5, with D possibly matching TRBD1 (6 bases). Germline CDR1 and CDR2: MGHRA and YSYEKL. Trimming cost V 1 base and J 6 bases, with 13 bases left between them. This CDR3 spans 15 amino acids.

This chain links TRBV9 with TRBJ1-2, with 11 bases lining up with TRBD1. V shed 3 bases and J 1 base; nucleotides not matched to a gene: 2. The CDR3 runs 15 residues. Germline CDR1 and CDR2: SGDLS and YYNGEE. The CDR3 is CASSADRGRNYGYTF. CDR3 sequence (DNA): TGTGCCAGCAGCGCGGACAGGGGGCGTAACTATGGCTACACCTTC. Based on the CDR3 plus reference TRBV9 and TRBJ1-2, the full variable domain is DSGVTQTPKHLITATGQRVTLRCSPRSGDLSVYWYQQSLDQGLQFLIQYYNGEERAKGNILERFSAQQFPDLHSELNLSSLELGDSALYFCASSADRGRNYGYTFGSGTRLTVV.

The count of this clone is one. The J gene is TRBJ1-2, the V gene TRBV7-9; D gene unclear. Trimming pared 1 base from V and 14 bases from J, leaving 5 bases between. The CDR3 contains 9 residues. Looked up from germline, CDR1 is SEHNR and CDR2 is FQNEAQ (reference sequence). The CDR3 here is CASSLVVTF. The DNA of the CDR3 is TGTGCCAGCAGCTTAGTAGTGACCTTC.

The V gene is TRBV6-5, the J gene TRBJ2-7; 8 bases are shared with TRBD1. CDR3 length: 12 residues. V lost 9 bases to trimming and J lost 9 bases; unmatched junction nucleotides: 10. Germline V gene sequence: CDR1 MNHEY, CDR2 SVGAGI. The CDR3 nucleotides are TGTGCCAGTGCCTCACCCGGGACAGGGCAGTACTTC. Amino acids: CASASPGTGQYF.

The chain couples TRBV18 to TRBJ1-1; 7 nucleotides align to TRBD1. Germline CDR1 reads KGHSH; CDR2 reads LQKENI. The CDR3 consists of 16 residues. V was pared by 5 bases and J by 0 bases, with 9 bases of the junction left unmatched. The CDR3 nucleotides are TGTGCCAGCTCAGGCACGACAGGGAGAATGAACACTGAAGCTTTCTTT. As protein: CASSGTTGRMNTEAFF.

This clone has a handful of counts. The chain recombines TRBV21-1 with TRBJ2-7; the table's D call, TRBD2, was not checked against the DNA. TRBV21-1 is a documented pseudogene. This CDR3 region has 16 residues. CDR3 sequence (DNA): TGTGCCAGCAGCAAGAGTAAGCGGGAGAGAAGCTACGAGCAGTACTTC. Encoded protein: CASSKSKRERSYEQYF.

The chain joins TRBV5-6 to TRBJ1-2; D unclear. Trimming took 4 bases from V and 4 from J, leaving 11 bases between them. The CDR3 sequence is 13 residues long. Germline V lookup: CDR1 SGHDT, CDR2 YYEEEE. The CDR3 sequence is CASSISTSYGYTF. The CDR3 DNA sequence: TGTGCCAGCAGCATATCGACAAGCTATGGCTACACCTTC.

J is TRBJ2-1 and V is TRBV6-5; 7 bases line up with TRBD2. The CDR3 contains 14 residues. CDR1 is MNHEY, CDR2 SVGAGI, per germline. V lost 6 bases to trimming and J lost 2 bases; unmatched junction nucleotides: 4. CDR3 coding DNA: TGTGCCAGCAGCCCCGGGACTACCTACAATGAGCAGTTCTTC. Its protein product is CASSPGTTYNEQFF.

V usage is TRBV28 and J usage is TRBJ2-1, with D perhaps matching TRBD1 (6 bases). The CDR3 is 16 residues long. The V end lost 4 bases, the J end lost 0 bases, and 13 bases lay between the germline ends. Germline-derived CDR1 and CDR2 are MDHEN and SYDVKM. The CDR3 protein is CASSSPTGLSYNEQFF. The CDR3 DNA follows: TGTGCCAGCAGTTCCCCGACAGGCCTCTCCTACAATGAGCAGTTCTTC.